The 8 T cell receptor beta chains listed next were all sequenced from one sample in a study of CD8 T cells in Susac syndrome. RNA, at about 0.45 to 1 ug, was reverse transcribed with random hexamers. A single record per CDR3 protein comes from TCRdb applying MiXCR to the immunoSEQ multiplex PCR reads. This table holds some 240,000 distinct CDR3 sequences, around 96% found once. The sample taken for sequencing was CD4+ T cells from PBMCs. These receptors all stem from a human donor with Susac syndrome.

Only one count was recorded for this clonotype. The chain has TRBV11-2 and TRBJ2-5; D is unclear. Germline V CDR1 and CDR2: SGHAT, FQNNGV. The CDR3 is 11 amino acids. Between the trimmed V and J ends, which lost 10 bases and 2 bases, there was a span of 8 bases. CDR3 bases: TGTGCCACCAAGAGGCAAGAGACCCAGTACTTC. Translated: CATKRQETQYF. The full variable domain, in which reference TRBV11-2 and TRBJ2-5 provide the parts outside the CDR3, is EAGVAQSPRYKIIEKRQSVAFWCNPISGHATLYWYQQILGQGPKLLIQFQNNGVVDDSQLPKDRFSAERLKGVDSTLKIQPAKLEDSAVYLCATKRQETQYFGPGTRLLVL.

This chain links TRBV12-3 or TRBV12-4 with TRBJ2-7; 10 bases align to TRBD1. Germline trimming cut 5 bases from V and 1 base from J; bases unmatched to any gene: 5. The CDR3 is made up of 15 amino acids. Here the CDR3 DNA reads TGTGCCAGCAGTCCCGGGACAGGGGATTCCTACGAGCAGTACTTC. Translated, it gives CASSPGTGDSYEQYF.

This clonotype was observed a single time. The chain uses TRBV6-5 and TRBJ2-3; possible D gene TRBD2, 5 bases. CDR3 length: 14 amino acids. Germline-derived CDR1 and CDR2 are MNHEY and SVGAGI. The ends were cut back, 11 bases at V and 2 bases at J, with 17 bases in the middle. CDR3 loop: CASTRSGYTDTQYF. CDR3 sequence (DNA): TGTGCCTCCACCCGGAGCGGTTACACAGATACGCAGTATTTT.

The chain is built from TRBV28 and TRBJ2-1; 10 bases align to TRBD2. CDR1 is MDHEN and CDR2 is SYDVKM in the germline V gene. J was trimmed by 4 bases and V by 5 bases; bases with no gene match: 5. This CDR3 contains 15 residues. The CDR3 DNA is TGTGCCAGCAGTCTCCAAGCGGGAGGGTACAATGAGCAGTTCTTC. Translating gives CASSLQAGGYNEQFF.

The table lists this clonotype with a count of one. The chain uses TRBV15 and TRBJ2-1; 11 bases match TRBD2. This CDR3 has 16 amino acids. Unmatched junction bases numbered 14, after V lost 8 bases and J lost 8 bases. Looked up from germline, CDR1 is LNHNV and CDR2 is YYDKDF (reference sequence). CDR3 amino acids: CATHMIAGGIRDEQFF. The CDR3 coding sequence is TGTGCCACCCATATGATAGCGGGAGGGATTAGGGATGAGCAGTTCTTC. Filled out from reference TRBV15 and TRBJ2-1, the complete variable domain reads DAMVIQNPRYQVTQFGKPVTLSCSQTLNHNVMYWYQQKSSQAPKLLFHYYDKDFNNEADTPDNFQSRRPNTSFCFLDIRSPGLGDTAMYLCATHMIAGGIRDEQFFGPGTRLTVL.

The chain couples TRBV30 to TRBJ2-3; D gene uncertain. Trimming took off 7 bases at V and 3 bases at J, with 11 bases between the two ends. CDR3 size: 12 residues. Germline V gene sequence: CDR1 GTSNPN, CDR2 SVGIG (reference sequence). The CDR3 DNA is TGTGCCTCAAACCGACTGACAGATACGCAGTATTTT. Amino acids: CASNRLTDTQYF.

The V call is TRBV29-1, the J call TRBJ2-5, with a tentative D call TRBD2 (6 bases). The germline gives CDR1 SQVTM, CDR2 ANQGSEA. V lost 5 bases, J lost 2 bases, and 15 bases lay in between. The CDR3 is made up of 14 amino acids. The CDR3 region has the DNA TGCAGCGTTCGGTTCACGGGGGATCAAGAGACCCAGTACTTC. It translates to CSVRFTGDQETQYF.

The chain combines TRBV2 with TRBJ2-7; weak D call: TRBD1 (6 bases). Germline CDR1 is SNHLY and CDR2 is FYNNEI. The CDR3 has 15 amino acids. V was pared by 8 bases and J by 5 bases, with 22 bases between. For the CDR3, the DNA is TGTGCCAGCCGTACATCCTTGACAGGAGGCCACGAGCAGTACTTC. It translates to CASRTSLTGGHEQYF.